The 30 T cell receptor beta chains below come from one sample, sequenced in a study of cytomegalovirus exposure and HLA in healthy donors. PCR used 60 Vbeta primers and 13 Jbeta primers. Repertoires were generated with immunoSEQ multiplex PCR, while TCRdb's copy carries only in-frame clones and drops some. The sample yields 150,000 or so clones, just under 80% seen once. Sequenced material: PBMCs. These receptors originate from a woman in her forties or fifties in good health and CMV-seropositive.

V is TRBV19 and J is TRBJ2-5; TRBD2 aligns across 7 bases. CDR1 is LNHDA and CDR2 is SQIVND in the germline V gene (reference sequence). The CDR3 has 13 residues. Germline trimming cut 4 bases from V and 3 bases from J; bases unmatched to any gene: 2. The CDR3 DNA reads TGTGCCAGTAGTAGGACTAGAGAAGAGACCCAGTACTTC. As protein: CASSRTREETQYF.

This chain links TRBV11-3 with TRBJ1-1, with 7 bases identical to TRBD1. Germline values: CDR1 SGHNT, CDR2 YENEEA. The CDR3 consists of 13 residues. The ends lost 0 bases at V and 10 bases at J; junction bases unmatched: 5. CDR3 DNA: TGTGCCAGCAGCTTAGAAGAGGGGGCGCGAGCTTTCTTT. Translation: CASSLEEGARAFF.

The rearrangement uses TRBV4-1 and TRBJ2-2; D is undetermined. V was shortened by 1 base and J by 0 bases, with 12 bases between the two germline ends. Germline CDR1 and CDR2: MGHRA and YSYEKL. The CDR3 has 17 amino acids. The CDR3 loop is CASSQGLVGANTGELFF. DNA for the CDR3: TGCGCCAGCAGCCAAGGCCTTGTCGGAGCGAACACCGGGGAGCTGTTTTTT.

The V call is TRBV6-5, the J call TRBJ1-2; tentative D call: TRBD1 (5 bases). V shed 3 bases and J shed 5 bases, with 16 bases lying between them. Germline V lookup: CDR1 MNHEY, CDR2 SVGAGI. This CDR3 has 15 residues. The CDR3 sequence is CASSYLARRQYGYTF. CDR3 sequence (DNA): TGTGCCAGCAGTTATCTCGCCAGGAGACAGTATGGCTACACCTTC.

CDR3 bases: TGTGCCAGCAGCCAGCCGTCGACTAGCGGAACCGGGGAGCTGTTTTTT. It specifies CASSQPSTSGTGELFF. The rearrangement links TRBV5-6 to TRBJ2-2, with 9 bases lining up with TRBD2. V shed 4 bases and J 5 bases; nucleotides not matched to a gene: 9. CDR3 size: 16 residues. Germline V CDR1 and CDR2: SGHDT, YYEEEE.

This clone was seen a handful of times. This rearrangement joins TRBV30 to TRBJ2-7, with D tentatively TRBD2 (6 bases). Trimming removed 3 bases from V and 2 bases from J, with 11 bases in between. The V gene's germline CDR1 is GTSNPN and CDR2 SVGIG (reference sequence). The CDR3 is 13 amino acids. The CDR3 reads CAWSWGTAYEQYF. CDR3 sequence (DNA): TGTGCCTGGAGCTGGGGGACTGCCTACGAGCAGTACTTC.

This chain joins TRBV11-3 and TRBJ2-7, with 8 positions matching TRBD1. CDR1 is SGHNT, CDR2 YENEEA, per germline. The CDR3 covers 15 residues. Trimming at V came to 0 bases and at J to 4 bases, leaving 5 bases not matched to a gene. The CDR3 DNA is TGTGCCAGCAGCTTAGATGCAGGGGGCGTATACGAGCAGTACTTC. Protein product: CASSLDAGGVYEQYF.

This sequence joins TRBV7-9 and TRBJ2-2; no reliable D call. Germline-derived CDR1 and CDR2 are SEHNR and FQNEAQ (reference sequence). Trimming left V 5 bases short and J 0 bases short, with 10 bases between. The length of the CDR3 is 15 residues. Written as DNA, the CDR3 is TGTGCCAGCAGCCCCGGGTACGCGAACACCGGGGAGCTGTTTTTT. Translating it yields CASSPGYANTGELFF. Full variable domain (missing parts from reference TRBV7-9 and TRBJ2-2): DTGVSQNPRHKITKRGQNVTFRCDPISEHNRLYWYRQTLGQGPEFLTYFQNEAQLEKSRLLSDRFSAERPKGSFSTLEIQRTEQGDSAMYLCASSPGYANTGELFFGEGSRLTVL.

The chain links TRBV7-2 to TRBJ2-7, with 9 bases aligning to TRBD1. CDR3 length: 18 amino acids. Germline V gene data show CDR1 as SGHTA and CDR2 as FQGNSA. V was clipped by 1 base and J by 2 bases; unmatched bases: 12. The CDR3 is CASSLGFPGQGFAYEQYF. Written as DNA, the CDR3 is TGTGCCAGCAGCTTAGGTTTTCCGGGACAGGGATTTGCCTACGAGCAGTACTTC.

The rearrangement links TRBV5-1 to TRBJ1-4; tentatively, D is TRBD1 (6 bases). Trimming removed 0 bases from V and 0 bases from J, with 9 bases in between. There are 16 residues in the CDR3. Germline V gives CDR1 SGHRS, CDR2 YFSETQ. CDR3 bases: TGCGCCAGCAGCTTGGGGCAGGGGTCAACTAATGAAAAACTGTTTTTT. Amino acid sequence: CASSLGQGSTNEKLFF.

The V and J genes are TRBV11-2 and TRBJ2-1; 8 nucleotides line up with TRBD2. J gave up 5 bases and V 2 bases, and 8 bases lay outside the gene matches. The CDR3 length is 16 residues. Germline V gene data show CDR1 as SGHAT and CDR2 as FQNNGV. The CDR3 here is CASSLRGSGTDNEQFF. DNA of the CDR3: TGTGCCAGCAGCTTAAGGGGTAGCGGGACTGACAATGAGCAGTTCTTC.

The chain recombines TRBV6-6 with TRBJ1-4, with 9 bases identical to TRBD1. CDR1 MNHNY and CDR2 SVGAGI come from the germline V gene (reference sequence). CDR3 length: 16 amino acids. Trimming took 4 bases from V and 4 from J; bases not matched to a gene: 7. CDR3 DNA: TGTGCCAGCAGTTGGGGGACAGGGAACGATAATGAAAAACTGTTTTTT. This translates into CASSWGTGNDNEKLFF.

This rearrangement joins TRBV9 to TRBJ1-2, with D possibly matching TRBD1 (6 bases). Between the trimmed V and J ends, which lost 0 bases and 4 bases, there was a span of 10 bases. Germline CDR1 SGDLS, CDR2 YYNGEE. CDR3 length: 14 residues. CDR3 sequence reads: CASSVDGGGYGYTF. In DNA form, the CDR3 reads TGTGCCAGCAGCGTAGATGGGGGCGGCTATGGCTACACCTTC.

The chain carries TRBV7-6 and TRBJ2-3, with TRBD2 as a possible D gene (6 bases). The CDR3 is 13 amino acids. CDR1 and CDR2 (germline): SGHVS, FNYEAQ. The V end was cut by 5 bases, the J end by 4 bases, with 10 bases between. CDR3 loop: CASSQRGADTQYF. CDR3 DNA sequence: TGTGCCAGCAGCCAGCGCGGGGCAGATACGCAGTATTTT.

This clone was picked up a small number of times. The chain links TRBV5-1 to TRBJ1-1, with D possibly matching TRBD1 (6 bases). The CDR3 sequence is 14 residues long. V lost 0 bases to trimming and J lost 5 bases, with 11 bases between them. Germline V gene sequence: CDR1 SGHRS, CDR2 YFSETQ. CDR3 DNA: TGCGCCAGCAGCTTGGCCTCTGGACAGACTGAAGCTTTCTTT. It yields the protein CASSLASGQTEAFF. The full variable domain, with the rest looked up from reference TRBV5-1 and TRBJ1-1, is KAGVTQTPRYLIKTRGQQVTLSCSPISGHRSVSWYQQTPGQGLQFLFEYFSETQRNKGNFPGRFSGRQFSNSRSEMNVSTLELGDSALYLCASSLASGQTEAFFGQGTRLTVV.

The chain links TRBV5-1 to TRBJ1-1; TRBD1 might be the D (5 bases). V was shortened by 5 bases and J by 1 base, with 9 bases between the two germline ends. Germline V gene lookup returns CDR1 SGHRS and CDR2 YFSETQ. The CDR3 length is 13 residues. CDR3 amino acids: CASRKTENTEAFF. In DNA, the CDR3 is TGCGCCAGCAGAAAGACAGAGAACACTGAAGCTTTCTTT.

The V and J genes are TRBV5-1 and TRBJ2-3; no firm D call. The CDR3 has 14 amino acids. Trimming took off 2 bases at V and 1 base at J, with 8 bases between the two ends. In germline, CDR1 is SGHRS, CDR2 YFSETQ. The DNA of the CDR3 is TGCGCCAGCAGCTTTGCCAGCGGCACAGATACGCAGTATTTT. Translating it yields CASSFASGTDTQYF.

The chain has TRBV18 and TRBJ2-7; a weak D match, TRBD1 (5 bases). The V end was cut by 0 bases, the J end by 0 bases, with 12 bases between. The length of the CDR3 is 16 residues. Germline V CDR1 and CDR2: KGHSH, LQKENI. CDR3 loop: CASSPPAGQLSYEQYF. The CDR3 coding sequence is TGTGCCAGCTCACCACCGGCAGGGCAACTCTCCTACGAGCAGTACTTC.

The chain links TRBV5-8 to TRBJ1-5; the match to TRBD1 covers 7 bases. From germline, CDR1 is SGHTS and CDR2 YDEGEE. The CDR3 has 16 amino acids. The V and J ends lost 4 bases and 2 bases, in that order; junction bases with no gene match: 9. The CDR3 loop is CASSPPQGNGNQPQHF. The CDR3 DNA reads as TGTGCCAGCAGCCCACCACAGGGGAATGGCAATCAGCCCCAGCATTTT.

The chain uses TRBV4-3 and TRBJ2-1; a weak D match, TRBD1 (6 bases). Per the germline V gene, CDR1 is LGHNA and CDR2 is YSLEER. V gave up 4 bases and J gave up 4 bases, with 14 bases separating them. The CDR3 is 15 residues long. The CDR3 bases are TGCGCCAGCAGCCCCCGATGGACAGATTACAATGAGCAGTTCTTC. Residues: CASSPRWTDYNEQFF.

This chain joins TRBV30 and TRBJ1-1, with 7 bases that match TRBD1. Germline CDR1 GTSNPN, CDR2 SVGIG (reference sequence). The J segment lost 1 base and the V segment lost 2 bases, leaving 4 bases of the junction unmatched. This CDR3 comprises 14 residues. The CDR3 spells CAWSPGQANTEAFF. CDR3 coding DNA: TGTGCCTGGAGTCCCGGACAGGCGAACACTGAAGCTTTCTTT.

The rearrangement links TRBV6-1 to TRBJ2-4, with TRBD2 matching over 8 bases. CDR1 MNHNS and CDR2 SASEGT come from the germline V gene. The CDR3 is 13 amino acids. Losses at the gene ends were 5 bases for V and 8 bases for J; bases not matched to a gene: 5. The CDR3 loop is CASSTRGGDIQYF. Written as DNA, the CDR3 is TGTGCCAGCAGTACCCGGGGGGGGGACATTCAGTACTTC.

With regard to this clone: Sequence at one end of the junction differs from germline and may be a read error. V usage is TRBV27 and J usage is TRBJ2-6; the match to TRBD1 covers 7 bases. The CDR3 is made up of 19 amino acids. Germline V CDR1 and CDR2: MNHEY, SMNVEV (reference sequence). The CDR3 DNA follows: TGTGCCAGCAGTTTATTAAGGGACAGCCGTAACTCTGGGGCCAACGGCCTGACTTTC. Translating gives CASSLLRDSRNSGANGLTF.

The V gene is TRBV11-3, the J gene TRBJ1-2; 7 bases are shared with TRBD1. The CDR3 runs to 15 residues. Germline lookup yields CDR1 SGHNT and CDR2 YENEEA. J lost 0 bases, V lost 2 bases, and 3 bases had no gene match. The DNA for the CDR3 is TGTGCCAGCAGCTTAAGGACAGGCACTAACTATGGCTACACCTTC. Its translation is CASSLRTGTNYGYTF.

The rearrangement uses TRBV7-6 and TRBJ1-2; tentative D call: TRBD1 (6 bases). Trimming shortened V by 0 bases and J by 8 bases, and 16 bases separated the two germline ends. This CDR3 has 15 residues. The germline V gene has CDR1 SGHVS and CDR2 FNYEAQ. Here the CDR3 DNA reads TGTGCCAGCAGCTTAGCGGGGGGGGCTATGGACGGCTACACCTTC. Protein sequence: CASSLAGGAMDGYTF.

V and J are TRBV18 and TRBJ1-1, with D possibly TRBD1 on 5 matching bases. V dropped 3 bases and J dropped 2 bases, with 13 bases sitting between them. This CDR3 contains 15 residues. The germline CDR1 and CDR2 sequences are KGHSH and LQKENI. The CDR3 DNA is TGTGCCAGCTCACCCACGCAGGGATTTAACACTGAAGCTTTCTTT. Encoded protein: CASSPTQGFNTEAFF.

The rearrangement joins TRBV7-2 to TRBJ1-6; 7 bases map to TRBD1. After removal of 4 bases from V and 7 bases from J, the junction contained 10 bases not matched to a gene. Germline V gene lookup returns CDR1 SGHTA and CDR2 FQGNSA. This CDR3 comprises 16 residues. In DNA form, the CDR3 reads TGTGCCAGCAGCTCAGGGCCAGGGGGTACAAATTCACCCCTCCACTTT. It encodes CASSSGPGGTNSPLHF.

In its sample, this clone was seen once. The chain joins TRBV25-1 to TRBJ2-3; 9 bases map to TRBD1. CDR3 length: 14 residues. With 4 bases clipped from V and 5 bases from J, the junction kept 4 bases outside the gene matches. Germline CDR1 and CDR2: MGHDK and SYGVNS. CDR3 nucleotides: TGTGCCAGCAGTGGGGACAGGGAGGGAGATACGCAGTATTTT. Protein product: CASSGDREGDTQYF.

V and J are TRBV5-1 and TRBJ1-1, with 8 bases aligning to TRBD1. J was trimmed by 6 bases and V by 1 base; bases with no gene match: 8. The CDR3 extends over 15 amino acids. Germline CDR1 and CDR2: SGHRS and YFSETQ. In DNA form, the CDR3 reads TGCGCCAGCAGCTTGTTTGCCGGACAGGGAGCTGAAGCTTTCTTT. Protein sequence: CASSLFAGQGAEAFF.

With respect to this clone: Without the conserved terminal phenylalanine or tryptophan, this CDR3 likely stems from a read error. The rearrangement links TRBV6-1 to TRBJ1-2; TRBD1 is a possible D gene (5 bases). Per germline, CDR1 MNHNS and CDR2 SASEGT. Trimming cost V 3 bases and J 4 bases, with 12 bases left between them. There are 14 residues in the CDR3. CDR3 nucleotide sequence: TGTGCCAGCAGTGATGTAGCAGGGCCCTATGGCTACACCCTC. This translates into CASSDVAGPYGYTL.